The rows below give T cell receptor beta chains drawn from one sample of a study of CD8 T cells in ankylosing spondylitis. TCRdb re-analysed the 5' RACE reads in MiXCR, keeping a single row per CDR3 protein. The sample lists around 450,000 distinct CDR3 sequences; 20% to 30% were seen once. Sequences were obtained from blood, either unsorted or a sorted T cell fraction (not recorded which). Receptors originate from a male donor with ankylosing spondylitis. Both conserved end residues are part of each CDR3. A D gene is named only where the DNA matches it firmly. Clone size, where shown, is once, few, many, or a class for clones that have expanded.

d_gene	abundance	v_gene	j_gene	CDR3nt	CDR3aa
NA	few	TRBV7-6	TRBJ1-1	TGTGCCAGCAGCTTAGTCGGCATCGGGGGGAACACTGAAGCTTTCTTT	CASSLVGIGGNTEAFF
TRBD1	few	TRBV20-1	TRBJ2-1	TGCAGAGCCTCCGGGACAGGGCTTGAGCAGTTCTTC	CRASGTGLEQFF
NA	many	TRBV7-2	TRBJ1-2	TGTGCCAGCAGCTTGGACAGAGCCGATATTAATGGCTACACCTTC	CASSLDRADINGYTF
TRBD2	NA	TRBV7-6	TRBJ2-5	TGTGCCAGCAGCTTAAATCCCTTCAACGGACTAGCGGGCCAAGAGACCCAGTACTTC	CASSLNPFNGLAGQETQYF
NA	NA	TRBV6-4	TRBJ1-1	TGTGCCAGCAGTGACCATGGGGCGGGGAGGACTGAAGCTTTCTTT	CASSDHGAGRTEAFF
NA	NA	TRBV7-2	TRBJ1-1	TGTGCCAGCAGCACTCAACAAAACACTGAAGCTTTCTTT	CASSTQQNTEAFF
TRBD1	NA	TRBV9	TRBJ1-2	TGTGCCAGCAGCGTAGGCCTCGGGGGACAGGGTCACGGCTACACCTTC	CASSVGLGGQGHGYTF
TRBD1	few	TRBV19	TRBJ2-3	TGTGCCAGTAGTACCGGACAGGGGACAGATACGCAGTATTTT	CASSTGQGTDTQYF
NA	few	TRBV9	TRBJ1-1	TGTGCCAGCAGCGTCGGACACATGAACACTGAAGCTTTCTTT	CASSVGHMNTEAFF
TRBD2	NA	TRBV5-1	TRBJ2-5	TGCGCCAGCAGCTTGGTTCGCGGGAGGGATATAGAGACCCAGTACTTC	CASSLVRGRDIETQYF
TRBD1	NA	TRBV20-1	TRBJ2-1	TGCAGTGCTAGTCCGGGACAGGGTGGGTCCTACAATGAGCAGTTCTTC	CSASPGQGGSYNEQFF
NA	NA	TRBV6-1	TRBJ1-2	TGTGCCAGCGGGGGTCCTAACTATGGCTACACCTTC	CASGGPNYGYTF
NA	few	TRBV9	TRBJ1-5	TGTGCCAGCAGCGTAGTCTCGGGACACCCTGGTTGTCAGCCCCAGCATTTT	CASSVVSGHPGCQPQHF
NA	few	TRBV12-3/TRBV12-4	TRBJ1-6	TGTGCCAGCAGTTTGGGGTGGAGGTATAATTCACCCCTCCACTTT	CASSLGWRYNSPLHF
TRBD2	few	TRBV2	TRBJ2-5	TGTGCCAGCAACGGACTAGCGGGGGCCGTGGCCCAGTACTTC	CASNGLAGAVAQYF
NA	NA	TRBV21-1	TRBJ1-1	TGTGCCAGCAGCAAAGGAGGAGTTTACACTGAAGCTTTCTTT	CASSKGGVYTEAFF
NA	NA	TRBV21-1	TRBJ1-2	TGTGCCAGCAGCCAGGGGGACAGGTCTTATGGCTACACCTTC	CASSQGDRSYGYTF
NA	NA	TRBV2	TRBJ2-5	TGTGCCAGCAACTCTGGAGCAATCCAAGAGACCCAGTACTTC	CASNSGAIQETQYF
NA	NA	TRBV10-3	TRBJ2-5	TGTGCCATCAGTGACAGTGAACAGCTCCAAGAGACCCAGTACTTC	CAISDSEQLQETQYF
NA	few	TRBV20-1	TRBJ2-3	TGCAGTGCGGGAAACAGGGCCACAGATACGCAGTATTTT	CSAGNRATDTQYF
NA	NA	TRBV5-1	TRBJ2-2	TGCGCCAGCAGCTCGGTTGCCCTAGGGGCCGGGGAGCTGTTTTTT	CASSSVALGAGELFF
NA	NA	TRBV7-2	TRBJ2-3	TGTGCCAGCAGCTTATCCAATAGGGGTACGCAGTATTTT	CASSLSNRGTQYF
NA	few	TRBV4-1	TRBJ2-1	TGCGCCAGCAGCCAAGATATTAGCCTTCCGAGGGAGCAGTTCTTC	CASSQDISLPREQFF
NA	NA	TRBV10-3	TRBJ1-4	TGTGCCATCAGTGCAGGGCTACGGGAAAAACTGTTTTTT	CAISAGLREKLFF
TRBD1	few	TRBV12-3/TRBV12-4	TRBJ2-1	TGTGCCAGCAGTCGACACAGGGGGCAGTACAATGAGCAGTTCTTC	CASSRHRGQYNEQFF
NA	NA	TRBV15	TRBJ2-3	TGTGCCACCAGCACCCCGGGCACAGATACGCAGTATTTT	CATSTPGTDTQYF
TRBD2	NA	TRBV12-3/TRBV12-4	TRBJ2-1	TGTGCCAGCAGCACTAGCGGGAATCGCGAGCAGTTCTTC	CASSTSGNREQFF
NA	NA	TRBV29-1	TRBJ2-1	TGCAGCGTTGATTATGAGCAGTTCTTC	CSVDYEQFF